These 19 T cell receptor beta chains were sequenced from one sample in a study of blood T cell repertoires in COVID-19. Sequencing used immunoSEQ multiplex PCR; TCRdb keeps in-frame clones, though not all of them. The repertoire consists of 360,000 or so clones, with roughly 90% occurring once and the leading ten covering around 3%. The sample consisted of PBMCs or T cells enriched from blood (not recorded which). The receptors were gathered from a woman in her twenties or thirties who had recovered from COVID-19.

CDR3 sequence (DNA): TGTGCCAGCAGTGACCTTGCAGATAATGAAAAACTGTTTTTT. Translated: CASSDLADNEKLFF. The chain carries TRBV2 and TRBJ1-4; D call uncertain. The V and J ends lost 3 bases and 4 bases respectively, with 9 bases between them. The CDR3 spans 14 residues. Germline V gene lookup returns CDR1 SNHLY and CDR2 FYNNEI. The complete variable domain, with remaining parts taken from reference TRBV2 and TRBJ1-4, reads EPEVTQTPSHQVTQMGQEVILRCVPISNHLYFYWYRQILGQKVEFLVSFYNNEISEKSEIFDDQFSVERPDGSNFTLKIRSTKLEDSAMYFCASSDLADNEKLFFGSGTQLSVL.

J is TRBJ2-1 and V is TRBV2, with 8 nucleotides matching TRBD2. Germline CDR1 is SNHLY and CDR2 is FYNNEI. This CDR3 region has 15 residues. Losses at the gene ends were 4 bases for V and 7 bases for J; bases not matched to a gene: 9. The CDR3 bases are TGTGCCAGCAGTGTGAGCGGGAGCCTAAAGAATGAGCAGTTCTTC. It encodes CASSVSGSLKNEQFF.

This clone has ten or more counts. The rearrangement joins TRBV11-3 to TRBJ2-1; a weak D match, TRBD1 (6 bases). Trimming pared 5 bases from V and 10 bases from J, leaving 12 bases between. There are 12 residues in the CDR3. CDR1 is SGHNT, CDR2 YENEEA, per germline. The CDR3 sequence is CASSAKDREQFF. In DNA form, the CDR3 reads TGTGCCAGCAGCGCAAAAGACAGGGAGCAGTTCTTC. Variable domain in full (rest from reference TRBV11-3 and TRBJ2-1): EAGVVQSPRYKIIEKKQPVAFWCNPISGHNTLYWYLQNLGQGPELLIRYENEEAVDDSQLPKDRFSAERLKGVDSTLKIQPAELGDSAVYLCASSAKDREQFFGPGTRLTVL.

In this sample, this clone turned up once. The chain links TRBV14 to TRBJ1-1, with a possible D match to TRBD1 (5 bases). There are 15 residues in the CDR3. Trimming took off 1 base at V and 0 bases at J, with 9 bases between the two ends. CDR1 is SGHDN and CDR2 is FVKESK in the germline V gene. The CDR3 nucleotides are TGTGCCAGCAGCCAAGTGGGGGGAATGAACACTGAAGCTTTCTTT. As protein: CASSQVGGMNTEAFF.

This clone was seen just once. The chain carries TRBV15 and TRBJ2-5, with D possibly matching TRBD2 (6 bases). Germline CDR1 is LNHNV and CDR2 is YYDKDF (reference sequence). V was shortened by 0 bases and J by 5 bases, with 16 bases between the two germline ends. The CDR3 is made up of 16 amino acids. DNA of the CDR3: TGTGCCACCAGCAGAGACCGGGGCGCAGGAGGGGAGACCCAGTACTTC. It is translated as CATSRDRGAGGETQYF.

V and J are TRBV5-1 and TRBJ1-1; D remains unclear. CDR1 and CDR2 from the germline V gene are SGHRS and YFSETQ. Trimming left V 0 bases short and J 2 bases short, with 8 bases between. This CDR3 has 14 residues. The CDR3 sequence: CASSLDTANTEAFF. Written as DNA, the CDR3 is TGCGCCAGCAGCTTGGATACAGCTAACACTGAAGCTTTCTTT.

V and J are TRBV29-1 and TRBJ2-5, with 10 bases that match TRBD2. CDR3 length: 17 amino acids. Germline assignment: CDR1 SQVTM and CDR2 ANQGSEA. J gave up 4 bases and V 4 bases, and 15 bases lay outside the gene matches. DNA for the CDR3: TGCAGCGTTGCCCGAATGGGTAGCGGGAGGATGGGAGAGACCCAGTACTTC. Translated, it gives CSVARMGSGRMGETQYF.

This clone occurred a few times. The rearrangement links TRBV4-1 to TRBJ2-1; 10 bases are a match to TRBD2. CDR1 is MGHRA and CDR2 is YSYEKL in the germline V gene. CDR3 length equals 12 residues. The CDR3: CDKREGVGEQFF. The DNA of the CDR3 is TGCGACAAGCGGGAGGGCGTTGGGGAGCAGTTCTTC.

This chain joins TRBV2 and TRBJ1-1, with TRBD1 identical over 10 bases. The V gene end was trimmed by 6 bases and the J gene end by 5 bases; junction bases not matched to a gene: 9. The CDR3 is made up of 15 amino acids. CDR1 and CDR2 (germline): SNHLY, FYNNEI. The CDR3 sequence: CASRDSDRGLTEAFF. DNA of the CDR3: TGTGCCAGCAGGGACTCCGACAGGGGGCTTACTGAAGCTTTCTTT.

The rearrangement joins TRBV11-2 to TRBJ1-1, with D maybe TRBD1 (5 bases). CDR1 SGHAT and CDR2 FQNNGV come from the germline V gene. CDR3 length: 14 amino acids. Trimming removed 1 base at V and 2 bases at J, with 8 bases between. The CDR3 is CASSLGQYNTEAFF. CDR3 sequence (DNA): TGTGCCAGCAGCTTAGGACAGTACAACACTGAAGCTTTCTTT.

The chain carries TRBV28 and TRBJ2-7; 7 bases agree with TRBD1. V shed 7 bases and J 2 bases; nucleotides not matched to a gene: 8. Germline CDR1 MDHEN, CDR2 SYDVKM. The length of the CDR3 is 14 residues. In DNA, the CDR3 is TGTGCCAGCAAATCGAGGGGGCGGGCCTACGAGCAGTACTTC. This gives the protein CASKSRGRAYEQYF.

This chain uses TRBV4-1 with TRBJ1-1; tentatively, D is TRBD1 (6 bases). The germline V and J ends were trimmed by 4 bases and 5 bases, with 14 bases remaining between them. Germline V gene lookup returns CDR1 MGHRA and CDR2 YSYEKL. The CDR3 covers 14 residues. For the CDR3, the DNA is TGCGCCAGCAGCCGGTTAAGGGGGGGAACTGAAGCTTTCTTT. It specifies CASSRLRGGTEAFF.

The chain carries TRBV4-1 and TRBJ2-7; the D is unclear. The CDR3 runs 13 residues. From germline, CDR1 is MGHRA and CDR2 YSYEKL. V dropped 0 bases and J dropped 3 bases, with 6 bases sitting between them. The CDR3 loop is CASSQELNYEQYF. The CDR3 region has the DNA TGCGCCAGCAGCCAAGAACTAAACTACGAGCAGTACTTC.

The CDR3 coding sequence is TGTGCCAGCAGCCCGGGGGGAGCGGGGGTCTCCTACAATGAGCAGTTCTTC. It translates to CASSPGGAGVSYNEQFF. This chain uses TRBV4-2 with TRBJ2-1, with TRBD2 matching 8 bases. The CDR3 is 17 residues long. Germline V gene data show CDR1 as LGHNA and CDR2 as YNFKEQ. After removal of 4 bases from V and 0 bases from J, the junction contained 8 bases not matched to a gene.

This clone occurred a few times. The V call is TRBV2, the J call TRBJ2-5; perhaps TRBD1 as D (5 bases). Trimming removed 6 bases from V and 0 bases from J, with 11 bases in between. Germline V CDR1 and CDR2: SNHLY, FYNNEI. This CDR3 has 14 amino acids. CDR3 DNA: TGTGCCAGCAGCGAAACAGGAAACCAAGAGACCCAGTACTTC. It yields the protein CASSETGNQETQYF.

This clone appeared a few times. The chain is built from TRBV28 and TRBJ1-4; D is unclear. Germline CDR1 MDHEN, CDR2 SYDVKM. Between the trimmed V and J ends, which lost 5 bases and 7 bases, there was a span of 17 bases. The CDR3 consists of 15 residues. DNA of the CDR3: TGTGCCAGCAGTGGCCCGTGGGGAGTTGGTGAAAAACTGTTTTTT. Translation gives CASSGPWGVGEKLFF.

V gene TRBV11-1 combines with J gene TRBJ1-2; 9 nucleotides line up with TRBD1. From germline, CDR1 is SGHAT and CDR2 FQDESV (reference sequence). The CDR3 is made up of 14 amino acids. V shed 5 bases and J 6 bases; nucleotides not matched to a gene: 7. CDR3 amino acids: CASSTAGTGHGYTF. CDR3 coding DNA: TGTGCCAGCAGCACGGCAGGGACAGGGCATGGCTACACCTTC.

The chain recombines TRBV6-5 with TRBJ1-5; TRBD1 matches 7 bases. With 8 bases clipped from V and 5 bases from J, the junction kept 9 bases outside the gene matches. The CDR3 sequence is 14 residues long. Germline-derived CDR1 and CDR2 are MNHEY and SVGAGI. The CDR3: CASSKSRGDQPQHF. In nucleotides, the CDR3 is TGTGCCAGCTCCAAATCCAGGGGGGATCAGCCCCAGCATTTT.

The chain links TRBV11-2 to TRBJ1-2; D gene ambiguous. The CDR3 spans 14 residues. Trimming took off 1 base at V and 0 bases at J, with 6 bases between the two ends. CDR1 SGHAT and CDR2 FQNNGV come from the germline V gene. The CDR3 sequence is CASSLGHPNYGYTF. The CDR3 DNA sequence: TGTGCCAGCAGCTTAGGGCACCCTAACTATGGCTACACCTTC.